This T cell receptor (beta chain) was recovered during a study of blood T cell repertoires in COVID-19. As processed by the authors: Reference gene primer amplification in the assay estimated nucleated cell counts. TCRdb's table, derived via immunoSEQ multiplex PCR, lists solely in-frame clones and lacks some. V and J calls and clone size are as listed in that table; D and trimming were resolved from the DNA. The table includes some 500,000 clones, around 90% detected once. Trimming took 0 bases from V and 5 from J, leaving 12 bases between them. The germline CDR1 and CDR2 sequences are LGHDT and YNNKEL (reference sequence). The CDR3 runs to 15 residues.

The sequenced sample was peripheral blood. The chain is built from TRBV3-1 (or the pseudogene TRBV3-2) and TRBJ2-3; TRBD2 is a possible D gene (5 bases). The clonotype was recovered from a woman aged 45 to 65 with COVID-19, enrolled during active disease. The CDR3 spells CASSQDRRRGDTQYF. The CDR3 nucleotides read TGTGCCAGCAGCCAAGATAGGAGGCGCGGAGATACGCAGTATTTT.